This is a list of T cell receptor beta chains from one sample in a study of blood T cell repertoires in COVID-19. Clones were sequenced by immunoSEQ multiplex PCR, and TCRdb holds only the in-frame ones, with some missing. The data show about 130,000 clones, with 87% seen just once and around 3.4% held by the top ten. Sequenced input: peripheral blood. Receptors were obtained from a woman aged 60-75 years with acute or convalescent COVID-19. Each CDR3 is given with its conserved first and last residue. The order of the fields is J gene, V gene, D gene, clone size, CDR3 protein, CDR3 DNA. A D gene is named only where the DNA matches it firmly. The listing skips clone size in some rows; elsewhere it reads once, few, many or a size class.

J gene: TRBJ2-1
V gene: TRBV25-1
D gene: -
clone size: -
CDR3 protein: CASSGAGPTNEQFF
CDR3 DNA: TGTGCCAGCAGTGGGGCGGGGCCTACCAATGAGCAGTTCTTC

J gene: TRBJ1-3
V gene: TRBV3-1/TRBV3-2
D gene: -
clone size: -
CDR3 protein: CASSQGSGNTIYF
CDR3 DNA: TGTGCCAGCAGCCAAGGGAGCGGAAACACCATATATTTT

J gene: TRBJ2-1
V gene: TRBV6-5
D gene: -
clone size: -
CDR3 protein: CASSYSRLLNEQFF
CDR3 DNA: TGTGCCAGCAGTTACTCTCGACTCCTCAATGAGCAGTTCTTC

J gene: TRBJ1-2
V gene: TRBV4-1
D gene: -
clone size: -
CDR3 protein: CASSPRGGSNYGYTF
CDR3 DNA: TGCGCCAGCAGCCCGCGCGGGGGCTCTAACTATGGCTACACCTTC

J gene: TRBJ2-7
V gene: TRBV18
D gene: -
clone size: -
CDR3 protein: CASSTNPTYEQYF
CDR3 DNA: TGTGCCAGCTCAACCAACCCTACCTACGAGCAGTACTTC

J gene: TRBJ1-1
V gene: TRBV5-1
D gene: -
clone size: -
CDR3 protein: CASSLAVGTEAFF
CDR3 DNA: TGCGCCAGCAGCTTGGCGGTCGGCACTGAAGCTTTCTTT

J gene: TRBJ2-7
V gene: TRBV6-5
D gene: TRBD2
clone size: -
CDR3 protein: CASSYEISGRPYEQYF
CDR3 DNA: TGTGCCAGCAGTTACGAGATTAGCGGGAGACCTTACGAGCAGTACTTC

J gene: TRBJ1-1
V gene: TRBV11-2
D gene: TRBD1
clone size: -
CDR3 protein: CASSSGQPGDTEAFF
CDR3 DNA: TGTGCCAGCAGCTCGGGACAGCCCGGGGACACTGAAGCTTTCTTT

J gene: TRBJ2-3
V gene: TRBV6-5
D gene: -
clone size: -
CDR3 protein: CASSWQTVTDTQYF
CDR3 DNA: TGTGCCAGCAGTTGGCAGACAGTCACAGATACGCAGTATTTT

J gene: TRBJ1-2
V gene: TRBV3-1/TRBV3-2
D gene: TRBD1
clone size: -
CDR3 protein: CASSLRTGNYGYTF
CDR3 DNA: TGTGCCAGCAGCCTCCGGACAGGGAACTATGGCTACACCTTC

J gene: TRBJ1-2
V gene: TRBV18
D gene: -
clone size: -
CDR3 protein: CASVGDNYGYTF
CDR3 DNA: TGTGCCAGCGTCGGGGATAACTATGGCTACACCTTC

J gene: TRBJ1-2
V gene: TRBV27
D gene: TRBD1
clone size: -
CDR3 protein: CASRGQTNYGYTF
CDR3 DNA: TGTGCCAGCAGGGGACAGACTAACTATGGCTACACCTTC

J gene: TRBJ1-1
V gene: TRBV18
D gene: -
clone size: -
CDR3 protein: CASSPTANTEAFF
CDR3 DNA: TGTGCCAGCTCACCCACAGCTAACACTGAAGCTTTCTTT

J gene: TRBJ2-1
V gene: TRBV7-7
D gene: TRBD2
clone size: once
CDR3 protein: CASSFGLAGNNEQFF
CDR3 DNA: TGTGCTAGCAGCTTCGGACTAGCGGGAAACAATGAGCAGTTCTTC

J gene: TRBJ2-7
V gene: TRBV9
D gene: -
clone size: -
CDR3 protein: CASSVGQASGEQYF
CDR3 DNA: TGTGCCAGCAGCGTAGGACAGGCCTCTGGCGAGCAGTACTTC

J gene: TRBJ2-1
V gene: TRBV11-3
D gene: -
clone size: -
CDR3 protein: CASSNGGSNEQFF
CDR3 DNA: TGTGCCAGCAGCAATGGAGGGTCGAATGAGCAGTTCTTC

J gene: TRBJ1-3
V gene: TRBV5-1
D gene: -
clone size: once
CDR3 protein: CASSFSTNSGNTIYF
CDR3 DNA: TGCGCCAGCAGCTTTTCCACAAACTCTGGAAACACCATATATTTT

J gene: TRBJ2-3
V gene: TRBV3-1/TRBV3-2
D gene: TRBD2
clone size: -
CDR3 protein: CASSRREGDTQYF
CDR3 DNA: TGTGCCAGCAGCCGAAGGGAGGGAGATACGCAGTATTTT

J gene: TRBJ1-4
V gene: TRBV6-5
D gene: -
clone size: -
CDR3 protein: CASTTMAGTIERLFF
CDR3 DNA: TGTGCCAGTACTACGATGGCAGGGACTATTGAAAGGCTGTTTTTT

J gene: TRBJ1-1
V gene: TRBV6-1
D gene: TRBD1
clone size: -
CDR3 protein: CASSSGTGNTEAFF
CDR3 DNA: TGTGCCAGCAGCTCCGGGACAGGGAACACTGAAGCTTTCTTT

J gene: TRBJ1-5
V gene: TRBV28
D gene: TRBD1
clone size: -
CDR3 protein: CASSSRWTGGSQPQHF
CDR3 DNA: TGTGCCAGCAGCTCCCGTTGGACAGGGGGCAGTCAGCCCCAGCATTTT

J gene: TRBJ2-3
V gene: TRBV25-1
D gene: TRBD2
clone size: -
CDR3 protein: CASSESTSGRTDTQYF
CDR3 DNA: TGTGCCAGCAGTGAGAGTACTAGCGGGAGGACAGATACGCAGTATTTT

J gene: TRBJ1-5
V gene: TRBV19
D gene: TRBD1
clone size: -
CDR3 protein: CASSSGQGESQPQHF
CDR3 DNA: TGTGCCAGTAGTAGCGGACAGGGGGAAAGTCAGCCCCAGCATTTT

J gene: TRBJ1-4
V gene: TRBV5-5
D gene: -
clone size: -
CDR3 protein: CASSYEGAAEKLFF
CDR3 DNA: TGTGCCAGCAGCTACGAAGGGGCGGCTGAAAAACTGTTTTTT